These 17 T cell receptor beta chains were sequenced from one sample in a study of cytomegalovirus exposure and HLA in healthy donors. Both 60 Vbeta primers and 13 Jbeta primers went into the PCR. TCRdb's table, derived via immunoSEQ multiplex PCR, lists solely in-frame clones and lacks some. In the table there are 100,000 to 150,000 clones, 73% of which are singletons. The sequenced sample was PBMCs. The receptors derive from a man aged 55-75 years in good health and CMV-seropositive.

The J gene is TRBJ2-5, the V gene TRBV10-3; 7 positions match TRBD1. The CDR3 totals 16 residues. V shed 2 bases, J shed 5 bases, and the junction held 11 bases outside the gene matches. Germline CDR1 reads ENHRY; CDR2 reads SYGVKD. This CDR3 is CAISEPYEGGRETQYF. The CDR3 nucleotides are TGTGCCATCAGTGAGCCCTATGAAGGGGGCCGGGAGACCCAGTACTTC.

The J gene is TRBJ2-6, the V gene TRBV10-3, with a tentative D call TRBD1 (6 bases). The CDR3 loop spans 18 amino acids. Germline V gene data show CDR1 as ENHRY and CDR2 as SYGVKD. V lost 3 bases and J lost 0, with 15 bases in between. The CDR3 is CAISDPGTLHSGANVLTF. The CDR3 DNA is TGTGCCATCAGTGATCCCGGGACACTGCACTCTGGGGCCAACGTCCTGACTTTC.

This chain joins TRBV5-6 and TRBJ2-5, with a weak D call TRBD2 (5 bases). Trimming shortened V by 0 bases and J by 7 bases, and 16 bases separated the two germline ends. Looked up from germline, CDR1 is SGHDT and CDR2 is YYEEEE. The CDR3 has 15 amino acids. As DNA, the CDR3 is TGTGCCAGCAGCTTGGTACGGGGTCCGGGCGTGACCCAGTACTTC. This sequence encodes CASSLVRGPGVTQYF.

CDR3: CASSLTGGVALETQYF. CDR3 DNA sequence: TGTGCCAGCAGCTTGACAGGGGGAGTCGCATTGGAGACCCAGTACTTC. The gene calls are TRBV5-6 and TRBJ2-5; 8 nucleotides match TRBD1. V gave up 1 base and J gave up 5 bases; unmatched junction bases: 10. CDR3 length equals 16 residues. Germline CDR1 is SGHDT and CDR2 is YYEEEE.

CDR3 loop: CASRVLTGGYTEAFF. CDR3 bases: TGTGCCAGCAGGGTTTTGACAGGAGGTTACACTGAAGCTTTCTTT. This rearrangement joins TRBV11-2 to TRBJ1-1; maybe TRBD1 (6 bases). The CDR3 is 15 residues long. The ends were cut back, 6 bases at V and 3 bases at J, with 17 bases in the middle. Germline V gene sequence: CDR1 SGHAT, CDR2 FQNNGV.

This clone was detected a few times. The V gene is TRBV6-5, the J gene TRBJ2-1; D gene uncertain. CDR1 and CDR2 from the germline V gene are MNHEY and SVGAGI. V gave up 5 bases and J gave up 7 bases, with 9 bases separating them. The CDR3 is made up of 12 amino acids. The CDR3 bases are TGTGCCAGCAGTCGAGGTGTGAATGAGCAGTTCTTC. Translating it yields CASSRGVNEQFF.

The chain is built from TRBV7-9 and TRBJ2-5; 10 nucleotides align to TRBD2. The CDR3 spans 15 residues. V was clipped by 5 bases and J by 6 bases; unmatched bases: 9. The germline V gene has CDR1 SEHNR and CDR2 FQNEAQ (reference sequence). The CDR3 protein is CASSVSGGAGQTQYF. CDR3 sequence (DNA): TGTGCCAGCAGCGTAAGCGGGGGGGCCGGCCAGACCCAGTACTTC.

J is TRBJ1-4 and V is TRBV6-5, with 8 bases matching TRBD1. Per germline, CDR1 MNHEY and CDR2 SVGAGI. The CDR3 spans 14 residues. Germline trimming cut 8 bases from V and 7 bases from J; bases unmatched to any gene: 9. The CDR3 region has the DNA TGTGCCAGCGGCCCCGGGACAGGTTTTGAAAAACTGTTTTTT. It codes for CASGPGTGFEKLFF.

The chain links TRBV10-3 to TRBJ1-2; 8 bases fit TRBD1. The junction had 8 bases not matched to a gene; V was cut back by 10 bases and J by 4 bases. The CDR3 is made up of 13 amino acids. Germline CDR1 and CDR2: ENHRY and SYGVKD. The CDR3 spells CATWEGQAYGYTF. In nucleotides, the CDR3 is TGTGCCACATGGGAGGGACAGGCCTATGGCTACACCTTC.

The gene calls are TRBV5-1 and TRBJ2-5; TRBD2 agrees at 14 bases. Trimming took 4 bases from V and 1 from J; bases not matched to a gene: 3. The CDR3 extends over 16 amino acids. Germline lookup yields CDR1 SGHRS and CDR2 YFSETQ. CDR3 sequence reads: CASSPGLAGGQETQYF. The CDR3 nucleotides are TGCGCCAGCAGCCCTGGACTAGCGGGGGGCCAAGAGACCCAGTACTTC. Based on the CDR3 plus reference TRBV5-1 and TRBJ2-5, the full variable domain is KAGVTQTPRYLIKTRGQQVTLSCSPISGHRSVSWYQQTPGQGLQFLFEYFSETQRNKGNFPGRFSGRQFSNSRSEMNVSTLELGDSALYLCASSPGLAGGQETQYFGPGTRLLVL.

This clone was recorded at least ten times. The chain recombines TRBV2 with TRBJ1-5; TRBD1 agrees at 9 bases. In germline, CDR1 is SNHLY, CDR2 FYNNEI. This CDR3 has 15 amino acids. V trimming: 6 bases; J trimming: 7 bases; junction bases outside the gene matches: 10. CDR3 DNA sequence: TGTGCCAGCAGCGTCCGACAGGGGGGGGGACAGCCCCAGCATTTT. Translating gives CASSVRQGGGQPQHF.

The rearrangement joins TRBV18 to TRBJ2-5; D gene uncertain. Trimming removed 3 bases from V and 3 bases from J, with 17 bases in between. The CDR3 sequence is 16 residues long. CDR1 KGHSH and CDR2 LQKENI come from the germline V gene. The chain's CDR3 is CASSPSLPTAEETQYF. The CDR3 nucleotides read TGTGCCAGCTCACCCTCTCTCCCAACAGCCGAAGAGACCCAGTACTTC.

The V call is TRBV5-8, the J call TRBJ2-4; unclear D gene. CDR3 size: 13 residues. Trimming stripped 9 bases from V and 1 base from J, with 11 bases between. Germline CDR1 reads SGHTS; CDR2 reads YDEGEE. The CDR3: CATRRTAKNIQYF. CDR3 coding DNA: TGTGCCACCCGCAGAACGGCCAAAAACATTCAGTACTTC.

The rearrangement joins TRBV7-9 to TRBJ1-1; possibly TRBD1 for D (5 bases). Trimming stripped 2 bases from V and 3 bases from J, with 10 bases between. In germline, CDR1 is SEHNR, CDR2 FQNEAQ (reference sequence). The CDR3 consists of 14 residues. The CDR3 loop reads CASSLTAGDTEAFF. CDR3 DNA: TGTGCCAGCAGCTTAACAGCGGGGGACACTGAAGCTTTCTTT.

The CDR3 spells CASSDPGFGNQPQHF. The CDR3 DNA sequence: TGCGCCAGCAGTGACCCGGGGTTCGGCAATCAGCCCCAGCATTTT. This sequence joins TRBV10-2 and TRBJ1-5; D is unclear. This CDR3 has 15 residues. The V gene's germline CDR1 is WSHSY and CDR2 SAAADI. Between the trimmed V and J ends, which lost 3 bases and 2 bases, there was a span of 11 bases.

This clone was seen once. The chain uses TRBV7-3 and TRBJ1-1, with D unresolved. V was trimmed by 8 bases and J by 1 base, leaving 11 bases between them. CDR1 is SGHTA, CDR2 FQGTGA, per germline. CDR3 length: 13 amino acids. CDR3 bases: TGTGCCAGCTCGAGGGAACGGAACACTGAAGCTTTCTTT. This encodes CASSRERNTEAFF.

The rearrangement uses TRBV28 and TRBJ2-5; tentative D call: TRBD2 (7 bases). Trimming stripped 10 bases from V and 5 bases from J, with 14 bases between. Germline assignment: CDR1 MDHEN and CDR2 SYDVKM. This CDR3 is built from 12 residues. The DNA of the CDR3 is TGTGCCACCTACGGGGGGCGTGAGACCCAGTACTTC. Translated: CATYGGRETQYF.